Many counts were recorded for the clone carrying this T cell receptor (beta chain). The antigen is undetermined. This record belongs to a study of Graves' ophthalmopathy and Graves' hyperthyroidism. Beta-chain TCR CDR3 regions were amplified from RNA transcripts. The authors performed first-round RT-PCR with HTBI primers and then a second-round multiplex PCR. In TCRdb, the multiplex PCR reads were re-called with MiXCR into one record per CDR3 protein. The sample has over 150,000 distinct CDR3 sequences, less than 45% seen once. CDR1 LGHNA and CDR2 YNFKEQ come from the germline V gene. The CDR3 is made up of 16 amino acids. V lost 4 bases and J 3 bases, leaving 13 bases between the germline ends. Whole-study results and caveats: Blood also harbored most expanded thyroid clonotypes above 0.001 frequency.

The chain has TRBV4-2 and TRBJ2-6; possible D gene TRBD2, 6 bases. The sequence came from a woman in her 40s with Graves' ophthalmopathy. The sequenced material came from peripheral blood. CDR3 sequence reads: CASSLSGEVGANVLTF. The DNA for the CDR3 is TGTGCCAGCAGCCTTTCCGGGGAGGTTGGGGCCAACGTCCTGACTTTC.